What follows describes a single TCR beta chain. The antigen is undetermined. TCRdb re-called the 5' RACE reads with MiXCR, one entry per CDR3 protein. The sample lists about 340,000 distinct CDR3 sequences; approximately 13% were seen once. The length of the CDR3 is 13 residues. The germline V gene has CDR1 MNHEY and CDR2 SVGAGI. Trimming cost V 5 bases and J 5 bases, with 12 bases left between them. The data derive from a study of T-cell memory formation after mild COVID-19. Study-wide context: In these data, TCR clusters were largely donor specific.

Whole-study results and caveats: A second wave expanding day 15 to 37 was CD4+-biased; contracting clones were balanced.

The receptor was isolated from a man between 18 and 35 years old who had mild COVID-19 (a few samples of this study predate the infection). Cell type and time point are not known. This rearrangement joins TRBV6-5 to TRBJ1-1; no definite D call. The specimen was PBMCs or a T cell subset sorted from them (not recorded which). CDR3 in amino acids: CASSRNPGTEAFF. The CDR3 DNA reads TGTGCCAGCAGTCGCAATCCGGGGACTGAAGCTTTCTTT.